This TCR beta chain was sequenced for a study of T cells after yellow fever vaccination. This clonotype appeared many times. Its antigen remains unknown. Whole-study findings and limits: A weaker secondary response peaked on day 5, the primary on day 15. The booster saw the reappearance of most primary-vaccination clones (roughly 96% CD4, about 85% CD8).

For TCR, cDNA came from 5'RACE template switching, which added a universal primer site and UMIs. From the 5' RACE reads, TCRdb called clonotypes with MiXCR, one entry per CDR3 protein. The sample has roughly 520,000 distinct CDR3 sequences, 21% seen once. V shed 5 bases and J shed 5 bases, with 19 bases lying between them. The germline CDR1 and CDR2 sequences are MDHEN and SYDVKM. This CDR3 is built from 15 residues. This rearrangement joins TRBV28 to TRBJ2-7; D possibly corresponds to TRBD1 (5 bases). The sequence was collected from a man aged 18 to 29 who received the YFV17D yellow fever vaccine. The sample in question was PBMCs, obtained approximately 22 days after the first yellow fever vaccination. The CDR3 protein is CASSLGAAGIDEQYF. The CDR3 nucleotides read TGTGCCAGCAGTCTTGGGGCGGCAGGGATCGACGAGCAGTACTTC.